The 14 T cell receptor beta chains below all came from one sample that was sequenced in a study of OX40 agonist ivuxolimab in advanced cancers. The method was immunoSEQ multiplex PCR; TCRdb's version includes in-frame clones alone and lacks a portion of them. The sample holds 150,000 to 190,000 clones; roughly 92% are singletons and the top ten take around 0.31%. This sample comprised CD4+ or CD8+ T cells sorted from blood, obtained in a trial of the OX40 agonist ivuxolimab. The receptors stem from an adult with an advanced solid tumor such as melanoma, head and neck, liver or kidney cancer.

The V and J genes are TRBV28 and TRBJ2-5; TRBD2 agrees at 7 bases. Losses at the gene ends were 8 bases for V and 4 bases for J; bases not matched to a gene: 10. The CDR3 covers 14 residues. Germline V gene lookup returns CDR1 MDHEN and CDR2 SYDVKM. The CDR3 nucleotides are TGTGCCAGCTCCCGTGGCGGGAGAGGAGAGACCCAGTACTTC. Residues: CASSRGGRGETQYF.

The chain combines TRBV27 with TRBJ1-6, with 8 bases lining up with TRBD1. Looked up from germline, CDR1 is MNHEY and CDR2 is SMNVEV (reference sequence). The V gene end was trimmed by 5 bases and the J gene end by 7 bases; junction bases not matched to a gene: 7. CDR3 length: 15 amino acids. This CDR3 reads CASSPGDRSNSPLHF. The CDR3 bases are TGTGCCAGCAGTCCCGGGGACAGGAGCAATTCACCCCTCCACTTT.

J is TRBJ2-3 and V is TRBV25-1; no reliable D call. CDR3 length: 15 residues. CDR1 and CDR2 (germline): MGHDK, SYGVNS. Trimming shortened V by 2 bases and J by 2 bases, and 11 bases separated the two germline ends. Written as DNA, the CDR3 is TGTGCCAGCAGTGAAAATGGGGTGAACACAGATACGCAGTATTTT. This encodes CASSENGVNTDTQYF.

The chain recombines TRBV7-2 with TRBJ2-1; no clear D gene. CDR1 is SGHTA, CDR2 FQGNSA, per germline. Trimming removed 3 bases at V and 0 bases at J, with 15 bases between. This CDR3 is 17 amino acids long. CDR3 DNA: TGTGCCAGCAGCTTGCCGTTCCGGGCGGACTCCTACAATGAGCAGTTCTTC. Its translation: CASSLPFRADSYNEQFF.

This chain uses TRBV28 with TRBJ1-1; TRBD1 matches 10 bases. This CDR3 contains 16 residues. Germline V gives CDR1 MDHEN, CDR2 SYDVKM. The trim removed 5 bases at V and 5 bases at J, leaving 11 bases unmatched. The CDR3 protein is CASSPRQGARRTEAFF. Written as DNA, the CDR3 is TGTGCCAGCAGTCCCCGACAGGGGGCTCGACGAACTGAAGCTTTCTTT.

The gene calls are TRBV4-1 and TRBJ2-1; tentatively, D is TRBD2 (5 bases). This CDR3 is 13 amino acids long. Germline assignment: CDR1 MGHRA and CDR2 YSYEKL. V was cut by 4 bases and J by 5 bases, with 9 bases left in between. CDR3 in DNA: TGCGCCAGCAGCCGTAACGGGAACAATGAGCAGTTCTTC. It is translated as CASSRNGNNEQFF.

The gene calls are TRBV28 and TRBJ2-7, with a possible D match to TRBD2 (6 bases). Trimming pared 3 bases from V and 6 bases from J, leaving 15 bases between. From germline, CDR1 is MDHEN and CDR2 SYDVKM. The CDR3 is 14 amino acids. The CDR3 loop is CASSLGGIVGEQYF. The DNA for the CDR3 is TGTGCCAGCAGTTTGGGCGGGATTGTAGGCGAGCAGTACTTC. Full variable domain (remainder filled in from reference TRBV28 and TRBJ2-7): DVKVTQSSRYLVKRTGEKVFLECVQDMDHENMFWYRQDPGLGLRLIYFSYDVKMKEKGDIPEGYSVSREKKERFSLILESASTNQTSMYLCASSLGGIVGEQYFGPGTRLTVT.

The chain's CDR3 is CASSVQGSNQPQHF. The CDR3 DNA sequence: TGTGCCAGCAGCGTACAGGGTAGCAATCAGCCCCAGCATTTT. This sequence joins TRBV9 and TRBJ1-5, with a possible D match to TRBD1 (5 bases). CDR1 is SGDLS and CDR2 is YYNGEE in the germline V gene. The CDR3 covers 14 residues. The V gene lost 1 base and the J gene lost 0 bases, with 5 bases spanning the gap.

The J gene is TRBJ1-1, the V gene TRBV7-2; tentatively, D is TRBD1 (6 bases). Germline loops: CDR1 SGHTA, CDR2 FQGNSA. Trimming removed 5 bases from V and 4 bases from J, with 14 bases in between. This CDR3 spans 14 amino acids. CDR3 sequence reads: CASSLGGGVTEAFF. CDR3 bases: TGTGCCAGCAGCCTAGGGGGGGGCGTCACTGAAGCTTTCTTT.

This clone was detected once. V is TRBV6-6 and J is TRBJ2-3, with D uncertain. The CDR3 contains 15 residues. The germline V and J ends were trimmed by 7 bases and 4 bases, with 18 bases remaining between them. CDR1 MNHNY and CDR2 SVGAGI come from the germline V gene (reference sequence). CDR3 coding DNA: TGTGCCAGCAACCTCCTCGTAACCCCCGCAGATACGCAGTATTTT. Translated: CASNLLVTPADTQYF.

This chain uses TRBV14 with TRBJ1-4; possibly TRBD1 for D (6 bases). The CDR3 has 16 residues. Trimming removed 1 base at V and 4 bases at J, with 13 bases between. Germline V CDR1 and CDR2: SGHDN, FVKESK. The CDR3 region has the DNA TGTGCCAGCAGCCAAGTGGAGGACAGACGTAATGAAAAACTGTTTTTT. Translating gives CASSQVEDRRNEKLFF.

The J gene is TRBJ2-2, the V gene TRBV25-1; D unresolved. V lost 4 bases to trimming and J lost 5 bases, with 17 bases between them. CDR3 size: 16 residues. CDR1 and CDR2 (germline): MGHDK, SYGVNS. The DNA of the CDR3 is TGTGCCAGCAGTGCCCCCGTGGTAGGGTTGACCGGGGAGCTGTTTTTT. This sequence encodes CASSAPVVGLTGELFF.

The chain's CDR3 is CASSQARASGEVDTQYF. The CDR3 nucleotides are TGCGCCAGCAGCCAAGCCCGGGCTAGCGGGGAGGTAGATACGCAGTATTTT. The rearrangement links TRBV4-1 to TRBJ2-3, with 9 bases aligning to TRBD2. The CDR3 runs 17 residues. V gave up 1 base and J gave up 5 bases; unmatched junction bases: 10. The germline V gene has CDR1 MGHRA and CDR2 YSYEKL.

This clone was detected once. The V gene is TRBV5-4, the J gene TRBJ2-1; TRBD2 matches at 8 bases. The CDR3 contains 16 residues. Germline assignment: CDR1 SGHNT and CDR2 YYREEE (reference sequence). V lost 2 bases and J lost 6; bases outside the gene matches: 10. The CDR3 spells CASSFPGRSGGNEQFF. The DNA of the CDR3 is TGTGCCAGCAGCTTCCCCGGGAGGAGCGGGGGCAATGAGCAGTTCTTC.